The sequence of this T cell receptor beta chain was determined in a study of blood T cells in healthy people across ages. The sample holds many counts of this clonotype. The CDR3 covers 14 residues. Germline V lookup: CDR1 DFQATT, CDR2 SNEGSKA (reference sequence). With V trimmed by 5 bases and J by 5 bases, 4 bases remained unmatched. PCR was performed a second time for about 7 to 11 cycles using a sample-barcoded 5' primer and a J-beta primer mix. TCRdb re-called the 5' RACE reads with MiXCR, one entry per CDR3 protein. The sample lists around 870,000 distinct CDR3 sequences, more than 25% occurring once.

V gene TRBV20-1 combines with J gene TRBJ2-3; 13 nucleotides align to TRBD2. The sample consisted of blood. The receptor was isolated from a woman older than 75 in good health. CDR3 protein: CSAWTSGGGDTQYF. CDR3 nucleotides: TGCAGTGCTTGGACTAGCGGGGGTGGAGATACGCAGTATTTT.